Shown below are 13 T cell receptor beta chains from a single sample sequenced in a study of blood T cell repertoires in COVID-19. Method: immunoSEQ multiplex PCR; TCRdb's copy keeps in-frame clones and lacks some. The table has 61,000 or so clones, 65% to 85% seen once. Sequenced input: peripheral blood. These receptors all stem from a woman in her seventies with acute or convalescent COVID-19.

For the CDR3, the DNA is TGTGCCAGCTCACCCAACCAGGGGGGCGCAAGATTGAACTATGGCTACACCTTC. Translating it yields CASSPNQGGARLNYGYTF. The chain joins TRBV18 to TRBJ1-2; 7 bases are a match to TRBD1. CDR1 is KGHSH and CDR2 is LQKENI in the germline V gene. V was pared by 3 bases and J by 2 bases, with 15 bases of the junction left unmatched. The CDR3 spans 18 residues.

V usage is TRBV5-1 and J usage is TRBJ2-3, with a tentative D call TRBD2 (6 bases). Trimming took 4 bases from V and 0 from J, leaving 18 bases between them. The CDR3 sequence is 17 residues long. Germline assignment: CDR1 SGHRS and CDR2 YFSETQ. The CDR3 loop reads CASSGGYRPPSTDTQYF. The CDR3 DNA reads as TGCGCCAGCAGCGGGGGGTACAGGCCACCAAGCACAGATACGCAGTATTTT.

CDR3 in DNA: TGTGCCACCAGTGATTTGCAATCTGGACATTTGTCCGAGCAGTACTTC. Translating it yields CATSDLQSGHLSEQYF. The V and J genes are TRBV24-1 and TRBJ2-7, with D possibly TRBD1 on 5 matching bases. The CDR3 contains 16 residues. From germline, CDR1 is KGHDR and CDR2 SFDVKD. V was clipped by 0 bases and J by 6 bases, with 17 bases between them.

The V gene is TRBV7-9, the J gene TRBJ2-5, with 11 bases matching TRBD2. The germline V gene encodes CDR1 SEHNR and CDR2 FQNEAQ (reference sequence). V shed 6 bases, J shed 5 bases, and the junction held 5 bases outside the gene matches. The CDR3 totals 14 residues. CDR3 sequence reads: CASRDSGGAETQYF. For the CDR3, the DNA is TGTGCCAGCAGAGATAGCGGGGGGGCGGAGACCCAGTACTTC.

The rearrangement links TRBV13 to TRBJ2-5; maybe TRBD2 (5 bases). There are 14 residues in the CDR3. V lost 5 bases, J lost 1 base, and 11 bases lay in between. CDR1 and CDR2 from the germline V gene are PRHDT and FYEKMQ (reference sequence). CDR3 nucleotides: TGTGCCAGCAGCATGAGCGGCCTCCAAGAGACCCAGTACTTC. Translated, it gives CASSMSGLQETQYF.

This rearrangement joins TRBV25-1 to TRBJ1-2; 9 nucleotides align to TRBD1. Germline V CDR1 and CDR2: MGHDK, SYGVNS. There are 18 residues in the CDR3. The V segment lost 3 bases and the J segment 2 bases; nucleotides outside the gene matches: 13. The CDR3 loop reads CASSDSYFYGTGNYGYTF. CDR3 sequence (DNA): TGTGCCAGCAGTGATAGCTACTTTTACGGGACAGGGAACTATGGCTACACCTTC.

V and J are TRBV2 and TRBJ1-1, with 7 bases aligning to TRBD1. V gave up 7 bases and J gave up 5 bases; unmatched junction bases: 7. This CDR3 has 13 residues. Germline CDR1 SNHLY, CDR2 FYNNEI. The CDR3 protein is CASNVEQGTEAFF. In nucleotides, the CDR3 is TGTGCCAGCAACGTAGAACAGGGGACTGAAGCTTTCTTT.

The V call is TRBV7-9, the J call TRBJ2-5; 10 bases line up with TRBD2. Germline V lookup: CDR1 SEHNR, CDR2 FQNEAQ (reference sequence). V dropped 2 bases and J dropped 5; count of bases not matched to a gene: 5. The CDR3 sequence is 15 residues long. CDR3 in amino acids: CASSLSSGSMETQYF. Written as DNA, the CDR3 is TGTGCCAGCAGCTTATCTAGCGGGAGTATGGAGACCCAGTACTTC.

This clone was counted once. The rearrangement uses TRBV29-1 and TRBJ2-3, with D tentatively TRBD2 (5 bases). V was shortened by 3 bases and J by 1 base, with 5 bases between the two germline ends. Germline CDR1 SQVTM, CDR2 ANQGSEA. The CDR3 has 12 residues. The chain's CDR3 is CSVDGGTDTQYF. For the CDR3, the DNA is TGCAGCGTTGACGGGGGCACAGATACGCAGTATTTT.

The rearrangement links TRBV7-9 to TRBJ1-4, with unresolved D. CDR3 size: 14 residues. Germline-derived CDR1 and CDR2 are SEHNR and FQNEAQ (reference sequence). V was cut by 3 bases and J by 4 bases, with 9 bases left in between. DNA of the CDR3: TGTGCCAGCAGCTTGACCGGGAATAATGAAAAACTGTTTTTT. Its translation is CASSLTGNNEKLFF. Full variable domain (missing parts from reference TRBV7-9 and TRBJ1-4): DTGVSQNPRHKITKRGQNVTFRCDPISEHNRLYWYRQTLGQGPEFLTYFQNEAQLEKSRLLSDRFSAERPKGSFSTLEIQRTEQGDSAMYLCASSLTGNNEKLFFGSGTQLSVL.

This clone was seen only a few times. This chain uses TRBV10-2 with TRBJ2-7, with 8 bases aligning to TRBD1. The CDR3 is made up of 18 amino acids. Looked up from germline, CDR1 is WSHSY and CDR2 is SAAADI. The J segment lost 2 bases and the V segment lost 2 bases, leaving 14 bases of the junction unmatched. DNA for the CDR3: TGCGCCAGCAGTGAGGGCAGGGGGCGAATATTATCAGCCTACGAGCAGTACTTC. It yields the protein CASSEGRGRILSAYEQYF.

The rearrangement links TRBV7-7 to TRBJ2-5, with TRBD1 identical over 8 bases. The V gene end was trimmed by 2 bases and the J gene end by 5 bases; junction bases not matched to a gene: 7. Germline V gives CDR1 SSHAT, CDR2 FNYEAQ (reference sequence). CDR3 length: 15 residues. This CDR3 reads CASSLNDRGEETQYF. The CDR3, as DNA: TGTGCCAGCAGCTTAAACGACAGGGGTGAGGAGACCCAGTACTTC. The full variable domain, its missing parts supplied by reference TRBV7-7 and TRBJ2-5, is GAGVSQSPRYKVTKRGQDVTLRCDPISSHATLYWYQQALGQGPEFLTYFNYEAQPDKSGLPSDRFSAERPEGSISTLTIQRTEQRDSAMYRCASSLNDRGEETQYFGPGTRLLVL.

This clone is a singleton in its sample. The CDR3 loop reads CATRSGGDTQYF. CDR3 bases: TGTGCCACCAGATCAGGGGGAGATACGCAGTATTTT. The V call is TRBV24-1, the J call TRBJ2-3; 7 bases map to TRBD1. V gave up 7 bases and J gave up 5 bases; unmatched junction bases: 2. CDR3 length equals 12 residues. The germline V gene encodes CDR1 KGHDR and CDR2 SFDVKD.